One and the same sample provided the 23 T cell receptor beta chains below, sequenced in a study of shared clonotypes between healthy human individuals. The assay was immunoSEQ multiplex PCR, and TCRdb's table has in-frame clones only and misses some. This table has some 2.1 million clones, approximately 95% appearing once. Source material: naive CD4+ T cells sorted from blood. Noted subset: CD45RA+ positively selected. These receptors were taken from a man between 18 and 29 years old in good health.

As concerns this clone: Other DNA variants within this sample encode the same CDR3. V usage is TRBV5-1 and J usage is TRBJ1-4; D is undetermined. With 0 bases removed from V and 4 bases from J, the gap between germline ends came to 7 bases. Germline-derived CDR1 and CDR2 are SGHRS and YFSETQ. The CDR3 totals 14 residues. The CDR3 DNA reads TGCGCCAGCAGCTTGGGCGGGAATAATGAAAAACTGTTTTTT. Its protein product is CASSLGGNNEKLFF.

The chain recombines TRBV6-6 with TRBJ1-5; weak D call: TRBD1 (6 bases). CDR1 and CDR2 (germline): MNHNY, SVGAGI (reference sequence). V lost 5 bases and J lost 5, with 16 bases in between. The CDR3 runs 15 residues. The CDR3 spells CASSTVKGGDQPQHF. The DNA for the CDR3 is TGTGCCAGCAGTACAGTGAAGGGGGGCGATCAGCCCCAGCATTTT.

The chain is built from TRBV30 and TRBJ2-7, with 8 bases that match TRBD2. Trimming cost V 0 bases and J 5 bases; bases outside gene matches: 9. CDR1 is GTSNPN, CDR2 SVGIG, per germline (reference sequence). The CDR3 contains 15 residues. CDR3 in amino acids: CAWSVLSGRRHEQYF. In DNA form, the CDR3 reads TGTGCCTGGAGTGTACTAAGCGGGAGACGCCACGAGCAGTACTTC. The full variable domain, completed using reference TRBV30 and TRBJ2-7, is SQTIHQWPATLVQPVGSPLSLECTVEGTSNPNLYWYRQAAGRGLQLLFYSVGIGQISSEVPQNLSASRPQDRQFILSSKKLLLSDSGFYLCAWSVLSGRRHEQYFGPGTRLTVT.

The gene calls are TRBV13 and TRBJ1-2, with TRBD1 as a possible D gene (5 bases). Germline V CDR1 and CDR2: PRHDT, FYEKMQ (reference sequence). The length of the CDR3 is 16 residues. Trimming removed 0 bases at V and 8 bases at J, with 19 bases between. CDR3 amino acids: CASSLGPTGTGGGYTF. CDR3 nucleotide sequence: TGTGCCAGCAGCTTAGGCCCAACAGGAACCGGGGGGGGCTACACCTTC.

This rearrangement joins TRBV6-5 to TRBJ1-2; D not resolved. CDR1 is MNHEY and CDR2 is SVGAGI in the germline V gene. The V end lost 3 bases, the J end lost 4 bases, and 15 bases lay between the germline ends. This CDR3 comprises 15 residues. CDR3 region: CASSYESLSLYGYTF. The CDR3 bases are TGTGCCAGCAGTTATGAAAGCCTTTCACTCTATGGCTACACCTTC.

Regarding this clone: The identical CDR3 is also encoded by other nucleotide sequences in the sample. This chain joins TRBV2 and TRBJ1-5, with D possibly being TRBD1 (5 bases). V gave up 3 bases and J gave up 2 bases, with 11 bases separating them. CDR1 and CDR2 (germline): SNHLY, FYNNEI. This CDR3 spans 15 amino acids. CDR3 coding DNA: TGTGCCAGCAGTGATAGGGGAAGGGGCAATCAGCCCCAGCATTTT. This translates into CASSDRGRGNQPQHF.

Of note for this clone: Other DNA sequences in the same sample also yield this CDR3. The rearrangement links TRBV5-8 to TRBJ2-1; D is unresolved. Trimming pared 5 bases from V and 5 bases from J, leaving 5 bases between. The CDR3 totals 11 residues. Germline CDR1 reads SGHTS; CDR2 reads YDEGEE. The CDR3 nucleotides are TGTGCCAGCAGTACTAACAATGAGCAGTTCTTC. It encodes CASSTNNEQFF.

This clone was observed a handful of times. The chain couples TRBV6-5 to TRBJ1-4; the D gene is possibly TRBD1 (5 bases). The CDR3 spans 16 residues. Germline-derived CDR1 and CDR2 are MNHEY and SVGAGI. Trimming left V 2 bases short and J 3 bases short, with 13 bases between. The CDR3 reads CASSYTKGMANEKLFF. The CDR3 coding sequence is TGTGCCAGCAGTTACACGAAGGGGATGGCTAATGAAAAACTGTTTTTT.

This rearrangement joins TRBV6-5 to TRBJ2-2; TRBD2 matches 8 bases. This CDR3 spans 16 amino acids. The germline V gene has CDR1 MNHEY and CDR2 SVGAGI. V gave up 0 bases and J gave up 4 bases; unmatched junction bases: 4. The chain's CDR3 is CASSYSVAGSTGELFF. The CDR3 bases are TGTGCCAGCAGTTACTCGGTAGCGGGATCCACCGGGGAGCTGTTTTTT.

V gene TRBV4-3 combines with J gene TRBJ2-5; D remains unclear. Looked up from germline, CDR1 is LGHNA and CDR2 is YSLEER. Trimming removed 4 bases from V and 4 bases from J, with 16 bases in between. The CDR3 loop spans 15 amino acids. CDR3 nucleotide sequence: TGCGCCAGCAGCCCCCCAAAAATCGAGATAGAGACCCAGTACTTC. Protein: CASSPPKIEIETQYF.

The CDR3, as DNA: TGTGCCTGGGGACTCGGACGCTACAATGAGCAGTTCTTC. Amino acid sequence: CAWGLGRYNEQFF. This sequence joins TRBV30 and TRBJ2-1; D perhaps matches TRBD2 (5 bases). Germline CDR1 GTSNPN, CDR2 SVGIG (reference sequence). The V and J ends lost 5 bases and 3 bases respectively, with 11 bases between them. The CDR3 has 13 residues.

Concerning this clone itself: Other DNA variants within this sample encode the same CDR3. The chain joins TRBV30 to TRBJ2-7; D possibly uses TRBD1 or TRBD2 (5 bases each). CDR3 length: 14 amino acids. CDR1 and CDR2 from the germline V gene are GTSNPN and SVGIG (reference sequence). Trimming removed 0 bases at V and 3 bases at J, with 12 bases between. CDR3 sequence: CAWSVSRGSYEQYF. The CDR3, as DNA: TGTGCCTGGAGTGTATCGAGGGGCAGCTACGAGCAGTACTTC.

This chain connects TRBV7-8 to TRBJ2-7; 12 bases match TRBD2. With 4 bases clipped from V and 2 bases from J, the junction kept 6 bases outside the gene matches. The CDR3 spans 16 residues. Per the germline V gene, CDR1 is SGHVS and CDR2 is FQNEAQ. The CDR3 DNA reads TGTGCCAGCAGCTCGGGACTAGCGGGTCTTACCTACGAGCAGTACTTC. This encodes CASSSGLAGLTYEQYF.

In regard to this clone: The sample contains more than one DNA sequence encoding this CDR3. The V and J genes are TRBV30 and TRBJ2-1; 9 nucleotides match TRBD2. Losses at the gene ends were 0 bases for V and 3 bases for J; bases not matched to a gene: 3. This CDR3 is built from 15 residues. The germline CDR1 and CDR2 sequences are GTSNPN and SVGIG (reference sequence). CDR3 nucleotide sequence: TGTGCCTGGAGTGTAAGAGCGGGAGGCTACAATGAGCAGTTCTTC. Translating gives CAWSVRAGGYNEQFF.

The CDR3 sequence: CASSERDRGPYEQYF. The DNA for the CDR3 is TGCGCCAGCAGTGAGCGGGACAGGGGGCCCTACGAGCAGTACTTC. V is TRBV10-2 and J is TRBJ2-7; TRBD1 agrees at 12 bases. V dropped 2 bases and J dropped 2; count of bases not matched to a gene: 1. Looked up from germline, CDR1 is WSHSY and CDR2 is SAAADI. The CDR3 totals 15 residues.

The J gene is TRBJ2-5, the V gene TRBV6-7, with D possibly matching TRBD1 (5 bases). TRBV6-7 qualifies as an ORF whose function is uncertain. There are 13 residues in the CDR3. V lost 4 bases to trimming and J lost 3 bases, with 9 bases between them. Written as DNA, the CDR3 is TGTGCCAGCAGTTTGGGGCCTGAAGAGACCCAGTACTTC. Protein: CASSLGPEETQYF.

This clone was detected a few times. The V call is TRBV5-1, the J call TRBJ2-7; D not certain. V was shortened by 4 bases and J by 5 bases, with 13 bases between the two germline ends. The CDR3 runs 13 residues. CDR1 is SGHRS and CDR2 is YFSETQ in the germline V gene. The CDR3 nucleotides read TGCGCCAGCAGCCCCTTGGCCTCTGACGAGCAGTACTTC. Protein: CASSPLASDEQYF.

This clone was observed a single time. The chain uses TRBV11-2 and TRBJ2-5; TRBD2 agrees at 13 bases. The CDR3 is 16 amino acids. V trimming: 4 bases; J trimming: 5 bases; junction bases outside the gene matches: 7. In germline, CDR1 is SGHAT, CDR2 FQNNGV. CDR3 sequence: CASSSGLAGVLETQYF. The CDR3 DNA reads TGTGCCAGCAGCTCAGGACTAGCGGGAGTTCTTGAGACCCAGTACTTC.

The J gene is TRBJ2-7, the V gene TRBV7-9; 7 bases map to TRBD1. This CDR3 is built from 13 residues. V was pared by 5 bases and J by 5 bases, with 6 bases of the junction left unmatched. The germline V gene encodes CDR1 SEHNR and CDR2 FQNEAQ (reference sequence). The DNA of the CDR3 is TGTGCCAGCAGCAGGGGACAGACCAACGAGCAGTACTTC. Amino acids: CASSRGQTNEQYF.

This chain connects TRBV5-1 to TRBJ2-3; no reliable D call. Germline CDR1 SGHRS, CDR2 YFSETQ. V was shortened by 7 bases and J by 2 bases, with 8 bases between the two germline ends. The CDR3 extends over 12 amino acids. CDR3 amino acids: CASFQVTDTQYF. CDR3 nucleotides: TGCGCCAGCTTTCAGGTCACAGATACGCAGTATTTT.

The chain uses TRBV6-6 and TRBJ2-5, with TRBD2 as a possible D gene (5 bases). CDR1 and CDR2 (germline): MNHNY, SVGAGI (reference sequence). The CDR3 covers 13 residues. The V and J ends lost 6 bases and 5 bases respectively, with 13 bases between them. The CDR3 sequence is CASSRSGVETQYF. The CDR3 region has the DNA TGTGCCAGCAGCCGGAGCGGTGTGGAGACCCAGTACTTC.

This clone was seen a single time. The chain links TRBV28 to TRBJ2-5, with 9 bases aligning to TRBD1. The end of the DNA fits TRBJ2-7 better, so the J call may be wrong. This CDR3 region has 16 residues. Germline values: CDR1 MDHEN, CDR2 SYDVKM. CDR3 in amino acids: CASSTSGTGYSYEQYF. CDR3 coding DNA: TGTGCCAGCAGTACTTCCGGGACAGGGTACTCCTACGAGCAGTACTTC.

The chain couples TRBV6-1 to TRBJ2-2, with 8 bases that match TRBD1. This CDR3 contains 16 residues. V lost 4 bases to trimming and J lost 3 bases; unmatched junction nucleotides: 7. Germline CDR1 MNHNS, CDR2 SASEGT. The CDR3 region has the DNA TGTGCCAGCAGTGGGCTAGACAGGGGTCACACCGGGGAGCTGTTTTTT. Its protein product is CASSGLDRGHTGELFF.